Listed here are 22 T cell receptor beta chains from one sample, sequenced in a study of blood T cells in healthy people across ages. For the second PCR, which ran for roughly 6 to 12 cycles, a sample-barcoded 5' primer and a J-beta primer mix were used. TCRdb reanalysed the 5' RACE reads using MiXCR and keeps one entry per CDR3 protein. The sample includes 1.5 million to 2 million distinct CDR3 sequences, about 32% of them seen just once. The source material was blood. All receptors come from a woman in her thirties in good health.

Comment on this clonotype: A clone one base away is much larger, so this may be a read error. The chain employs TRBV29-1 and TRBJ2-3; D is unclear. Germline CDR1 reads SQVTM; CDR2 reads ANQGSEA. The CDR3 runs to 14 residues. The germline V and J ends were trimmed by 6 bases and 0 bases, with 13 bases remaining between them. The CDR3 is CSVRTWGSTDTQYF. CDR3 DNA sequence: TGCAGCGTCCGAACTTGGGGAAGCACAGATACGCAGTATTTT.

This clonotype was counted between two and nine times. The chain couples TRBV5-6 to TRBJ2-7; 8 positions agree with TRBD1. Germline assignment: CDR1 SGHDT and CDR2 YYEEEE. Trimming at V came to 6 bases and at J to 6 bases, leaving 11 bases not matched to a gene. CDR3 size: 14 residues. CDR3 bases: TGTGCCAGCACCGAACGGGCAGGGGGCGCCGAGCAGTACTTC. This sequence encodes CASTERAGGAEQYF.

The V gene is TRBV3-1, the J gene TRBJ2-1; no clear D. Trimming removed 6 bases at V and 12 bases at J, with 15 bases between. This CDR3 comprises 12 residues. Germline V CDR1 and CDR2: LGHDT, YNNKEL (reference sequence). The DNA of the CDR3 is TGTGCCAGCAGTGCAGCCCCGGTACGGCAGTTCTTC. Encoded protein: CASSAAPVRQFF.

V usage is TRBV12-3 or TRBV12-4 and J usage is TRBJ2-5; no firm D call. The CDR3 sequence is 12 residues long. Between the trimmed V and J ends, which lost 6 bases and 7 bases, there was a span of 12 bases. The CDR3 region is CASSSDAVTQYF. The CDR3 DNA reads as TGTGCCAGCAGCTCCGACGCAGTGACCCAGTACTTC.

The chain carries TRBV2 and TRBJ2-5; D is uncertain. The CDR3 is made up of 13 amino acids. Germline V gene lookup returns CDR1 SNHLY and CDR2 FYNNEI. Trimming shortened V by 5 bases and J by 4 bases, and 11 bases separated the two germline ends. CDR3 sequence: CASSRGDGETQYF. CDR3 bases: TGTGCCAGCAGTCGCGGCGACGGAGAGACCCAGTACTTC.

The rearrangement joins TRBV15 to TRBJ2-3; a possible D gene is TRBD1 (6 bases). The CDR3 sequence is 12 residues long. Germline V gene data show CDR1 as LNHNV and CDR2 as YYDKDF (reference sequence). Trimming shortened V by 10 bases and J by 3 bases, and 11 bases separated the two germline ends. The CDR3 nucleotides read TGTGCCATAGTACAGGGTACAGATACGCAGTATTTT. Residues: CAIVQGTDTQYF.

Here the CDR3 reads CASSLQLAGVREQFF. The CDR3 nucleotides are TGCGCCAGCAGCTTGCAACTAGCGGGAGTGCGGGAGCAGTTCTTC. The V and J genes are TRBV5-1 and TRBJ2-1, with 11 bases lining up with TRBD2. The V segment lost 1 base and the J segment 10 bases; nucleotides outside the gene matches: 7. This CDR3 is built from 15 residues. Per the germline V gene, CDR1 is SGHRS and CDR2 is YFSETQ.

This clonotype was detected once. At one of its ends the junction is not consistent with the germline gene, which may arise from a read error. The rearrangement links TRBV20-1 to TRBJ1-2; D unclear. The CDR3 extends over 11 amino acids. Looked up from germline, CDR1 is DFQATT and CDR2 is SNEGSKA (reference sequence). CDR3 nucleotides: TGCAATGCTAGAGGCATTTATGGCTACACCTTC. It translates to CNARGIYGYTF.

This clonotype was seen more than once but under ten times. This chain joins TRBV6-6 and TRBJ2-5; 12 bases fit TRBD2. The CDR3 is 17 residues long. The junction had 9 bases not matched to a gene; V was cut back by 4 bases and J by 3 bases. In germline, CDR1 is MNHNY, CDR2 SVGAGI (reference sequence). CDR3 in amino acids: CASSFTGLAGTKETQYF. CDR3 coding DNA: TGTGCCAGCAGTTTCACCGGACTAGCGGGGACCAAAGAGACCCAGTACTTC.

The chain combines TRBV7-3 with TRBJ1-4, with unresolved D. The CDR3 extends over 13 amino acids. The V and J ends lost 5 bases and 12 bases respectively, with 16 bases between them. Germline lookup yields CDR1 SGHTA and CDR2 FQGTGA. Here the CDR3 DNA reads TGTGCCAGCAGCCCCACACCGGGAGGTGAACTGTTTTTT. Its protein is CASSPTPGGELFF. Based on the CDR3 plus reference TRBV7-3 and TRBJ1-4, the full variable domain is GAGVSQTPSNKVTEKGKYVELRCDPISGHTALYWYRQSLGQGPEFLIYFQGTGAADDSGLPNDRFFAVRPEGSVSTLKIQRTERGDSAVYLCASSPTPGGELFFGSGTQLSVL.

On this clonotype: The junction departs from the called germline gene at one end, perhaps through a read error. The chain carries TRBV2 and TRBJ2-5; TRBD2 matches at 8 bases. Germline-derived CDR1 and CDR2 are SNHLY and FYNNEI. The length of the CDR3 is 15 residues. The CDR3 DNA reads TGTACCAGCAGTAAGGGACTAGGCGGCCAAGAGACCCAGTACTTC. Amino acids: CTSSKGLGGQETQYF.

A remark on this clonotype: One junction end disagrees with the germline gene, perhaps due to a read error. This chain connects TRBV2 to TRBJ1-1, with D tentatively TRBD1 (6 bases). This CDR3 spans 13 amino acids. Per germline, CDR1 SNHLY and CDR2 FYNNEI. The CDR3 DNA is TGTGTCAGCTTCCTGGACAGGAACACTGAAGCTTTCTTT. Translated, it gives CVSFLDRNTEAFF.

The chain combines TRBV20-1 with TRBJ1-1, with D unclear. Between the trimmed V and J ends, which lost 3 bases and 6 bases, there was a span of 8 bases. The V gene's germline CDR1 is DFQATT and CDR2 SNEGSKA (reference sequence). CDR3 size: 11 residues. The CDR3 region has the DNA TGCAGTGCTAGTAGCATATCTGAAGCTTTCTTT. Residues: CSASSISEAFF.

CDR3 sequence: CSARDPRTGNTEAFF. Written as DNA, the CDR3 is TGCAGTGCTAGAGATCCCAGGACAGGGAACACTGAAGCTTTCTTT. This chain links TRBV20-1 with TRBJ1-1, with TRBD1 matching 7 bases. Germline V CDR1 and CDR2: DFQATT, SNEGSKA (reference sequence). Trimming removed 0 bases from V and 1 base from J; junction bases left unmatched: 5. The CDR3 length is 15 residues.

With regard to this clonotype: A much larger clone sits a single nucleotide away, making a read error possible. This chain uses TRBV20-1 with TRBJ1-6, with TRBD1 as a possible D gene (6 bases). In germline, CDR1 is DFQATT, CDR2 SNEGSKA (reference sequence). The CDR3 totals 17 residues. V was trimmed by 4 bases and J by 9 bases, leaving 25 bases between them. The CDR3, as DNA: TGCAGTGCTACATTATCGACTTTGGGACAAATTGGTTCACCCCTCCACTTT. As protein: CSATLSTLGQIGSPLHF.

This clonotype was counted between two and nine times. The rearrangement links TRBV7-3 to TRBJ2-3; D uncertain. The CDR3 extends over 14 amino acids. V lost 4 bases, J lost 6 bases, and 14 bases lay in between. CDR1 and CDR2 (germline): SGHTA, FQGTGA. CDR3 DNA: TGTGCCAGCAGCTCCACCGGACCCGGGGATACGCAGTATTTT. This translates into CASSSTGPGDTQYF.

The chain has TRBV2 and TRBJ1-5, with TRBD1 as a possible D gene (6 bases). Deletions cut 7 bases from V and 3 bases from J, with 13 bases between. This CDR3 is 14 amino acids long. Germline values: CDR1 SNHLY, CDR2 FYNNEI. CDR3 bases: TGTGCCAGCACTTTTTGGGACAACAATCAGCCCCAGCATTTT. Amino acids: CASTFWDNNQPQHF. Full variable domain (remainder filled in from reference TRBV2 and TRBJ1-5): EPEVTQTPSHQVTQMGQEVILRCVPISNHLYFYWYRQILGQKVEFLVSFYNNEISEKSEIFDDQFSVERPDGSNFTLKIRSTKLEDSAMYFCASTFWDNNQPQHFGDGTRLSIL.

The chain joins TRBV3-1 to TRBJ1-5; no clear D gene. Trimming removed 4 bases at V and 8 bases at J, with 9 bases between. Germline loops: CDR1 LGHDT, CDR2 YNNKEL (reference sequence). The length of the CDR3 is 12 residues. The CDR3 DNA follows: TGTGCCAGCAGCCTTTTTGGGGAGCCCCAGCATTTT. Translating it yields CASSLFGEPQHF.

There are a few counts of this clonotype. This sequence joins TRBV7-3 and TRBJ2-1, with TRBD2 matching over 9 bases. V gave up 3 bases and J gave up 4 bases; unmatched junction bases: 4. The CDR3 loop spans 15 amino acids. Germline V gene lookup returns CDR1 SGHTA and CDR2 FQGTGA. CDR3 in DNA: TGTGCCAGCAGCTTGTCTAGCGGGACGTACAATGAGCAGTTCTTC. Protein product: CASSLSSGTYNEQFF.

This clonotype has just a few counts. The chain recombines TRBV24-1 with TRBJ2-1; a possible D gene is TRBD2 (5 bases). V was shortened by 4 bases and J by 0 bases, with 12 bases between the two germline ends. The V gene's germline CDR1 is KGHDR and CDR2 SFDVKD. The CDR3 has 16 amino acids. The CDR3 DNA follows: TGTGCCACCAGTGAAGGACTTACCCTCTCCTACAATGAGCAGTTCTTC. Encoded protein: CATSEGLTLSYNEQFF.

The chain employs TRBV13 and TRBJ2-7; D uncertain. CDR1 and CDR2 from the germline V gene are PRHDT and FYEKMQ (reference sequence). V lost 6 bases to trimming and J lost 0 bases, with 12 bases between them. This CDR3 is 14 amino acids long. The CDR3 region has the DNA TGTGCCAGCAGTGAGAGGCAGAGCTCCTACGAGCAGTACTTC. Protein: CASSERQSSYEQYF.

The rearrangement joins TRBV28 to TRBJ1-2, with 7 bases identical to TRBD1. The CDR3 is 15 residues long. Germline loops: CDR1 MDHEN, CDR2 SYDVKM. With V trimmed by 5 bases and J by 2 bases, 8 bases remained unmatched. CDR3 amino acids: CASSRAGGVNYGYTF. In DNA, the CDR3 is TGTGCCAGCAGTAGGGCAGGGGGGGTCAACTATGGCTACACCTTC.